What follows is one TCR beta chain and its context. This clone is a singleton in its sample. Its antigen target is currently unknown. It has no much larger one-base neighbor in the sample; base qualities were not kept. The CDR3 regions of human TCRbeta chains were analyzed by immunosequencing. The study's processing was this. TCRs in the repertoires were matched against a reference library of SARS-CoV-2-specific TCRs that had been generated with the MIRA antigen-specificity platform. Breadth meant the fraction of unique TCRs that were SARS-CoV-2-associated, whereas depth meant the fraction of total T cells that were SARS-CoV-2-associated. Using the MIRA data, each spike-specific TCR was mapped to the spike region that the TCR reacts to and placed in a CD4 or CD8 class. Log10-transformed breadth and depth values were compared by one-way ANOVA with Sidak's multiple comparisons tests. This immuneACCESS table, as held by TCRdb, lists in-frame sequences with V and J called but not all clones. Of the missing ones, under half trace to an unresolved V gene in checked studies; the others have no known cause. The V and J calls and clone size were taken over from that table, and D and trimming were inferred from the DNA. A total of 150,000 to 200,000 clones appear in this sample, 90% of them only once. The ten largest account for approximately 3% of the sample.

This sample was included in a study of T cell responses to AZD1222 COVID-19 vaccine (dated by TCRdb to the early 2020s). Background for the entire study: AZD1222 recipients with second doses at about 4 weeks or about 12 weeks were pooled, because spike-specific TCR depth and breadth did not differ between schedules. TCR sequencing covered more than 230 trial participants: 207 given two doses of AZD1222 and 26 given two doses of MenACWY control vaccine. Trial participants were enrolled by age into subgroups of 18-55, 56-69 and 70-plus years, and roughly 150, 30 and 60 TCR-sequenced participants, respectively, were included in these subgroups. Broader findings and caveats from the paper: Most participants were white British and females outnumbered males, and the authors suggested that clonal diversity may have been underestimated. Because no samples from the day 14 peak response were available, repertoires could be characterized only after the peak T cell response. In the small 56-69-year group, the increase in depth fell short of significance, most likely because of low power. The vaccine-associated CD4 TCRs covered the entire spike protein, and the dominant responses fell in regions 160-218 and 743-854. A significant rise in spike-specific TCR breadth and depth was observed after two AZD1222 doses relative to day 0 and relative to MenACWY recipients. Reportedly, close to half of the unique spike-specific TCRs recognized epitopes lying outside the regions that are mutated in the B.1.351 and B.1.1.7 variants. Conclusions about previously exposed vaccinees are limited, since just 6 or 7 AZD1222 recipients were seropositive for SARS-CoV-2 at baseline.

V loses 6 bases of germline sequence and J loses 1 base, and the interval between the two ends is 6 bases. The germline V gene yields KGHDR for CDR1 and SFDVKD for CDR2. The CDR3 runs 13 residues from the cysteine to the phenylalanine. The read is trimmed to its CDR3 DNA, 39 bases read in frame from base 1. What the time point label conveys for this sample: baseline before first vaccination. Vaccinee samples came from UK trials COV001 and COV002, including a single-blind randomized controlled phase 2/3 trial of AZD1222 (ChAdOx1 nCoV-19) in healthy adults. For TCRbeta chain sequencing, PBMC samples were collected from trial participants at day 0 and at day 28 after the second dose.

This receptor was taken from an adult in good health. The starting material was peripheral blood, obtained on day 0 of AZD1222 vaccination. The chain uses TRBV24-1 and TRBJ1-5, with TRBD1 as a weak D call on 6 bases. CDR3 loop: CATSQGSNQPQHF. The sequenced DNA is TGTGCCACCAGTCAGGGGAGCAATCAGCCCCAGCATTTT.